These T cell receptor beta chains were read from a single sample in a study of blood T cell repertoires in COVID-19. This table comes from immunoSEQ multiplex PCR, and its TCRdb copy is limited to in-frame clones, with some not included. The profile shows 190,000 or so clones, approximately 90% of them singletons. The sequenced sample was peripheral blood. These receptors all come from a young woman with acute or convalescent COVID-19. The CDR3 runs from the conserved cysteine through the conserved F or W. The order of the fields is CDR3 protein, CDR3 DNA, J gene, V gene, D gene, clone size. The D gene is left open where the match is weak. Not all rows give a size; the values are once, few, many and, for expanded clones, a class.

CDR3aa: CASSLDGVAGEQYF; CDR3nt: TGCGCCAGCAGCTTGGATGGGGTCGCGGGGGAGCAGTACTTC; j_gene: TRBJ2-7; v_gene: TRBV5-1; d_gene: .; abundance: .
CDR3aa: CASSKTGGVSNEQFF; CDR3nt: TGTGCCAGCAGCAAGACAGGGGGCGTCAGTAATGAGCAGTTCTTC; j_gene: TRBJ2-1; v_gene: TRBV7-6; d_gene: TRBD1; abundance: .
CDR3aa: CASKYRTGNQPQHF; CDR3nt: TGTGCCAGTAAGTATAGGACAGGAAATCAGCCCCAGCATTTT; j_gene: TRBJ1-5; v_gene: TRBV19; d_gene: TRBD1; abundance: .
CDR3aa: CASSLGEETQYF; CDR3nt: TGTGCCAGCAGTTTAGGGGAAGAGACCCAGTACTTC; j_gene: TRBJ2-5; v_gene: TRBV6-6; d_gene: .; abundance: .
CDR3aa: CATETRDRVYNEQFF; CDR3nt: TGTGCCACCGAAACGCGGGACAGGGTTTACAATGAGCAGTTCTTC; j_gene: TRBJ2-1; v_gene: TRBV10-3; d_gene: TRBD1; abundance: .
CDR3aa: CASSSRGETQYF; CDR3nt: TGCGCCAGCAGTTCCAGGGGAGAGACCCAGTACTTC; j_gene: TRBJ2-5; v_gene: TRBV5-1; d_gene: .; abundance: once
CDR3aa: CASSIAQLEELFF; CDR3nt: TGCGCCAGCAGCATAGCCCAACTTGAGGAGCTGTTTTTT; j_gene: TRBJ2-2; v_gene: TRBV5-1; d_gene: .; abundance: .
CDR3aa: CSGCRQGIPEAFF; CDR3nt: TGCAGCGGGTGCCGACAGGGGATCCCTGAAGCTTTCTTT; j_gene: TRBJ1-1; v_gene: TRBV29-1; d_gene: TRBD1; abundance: .
CDR3aa: CASSTTGDTQYF; CDR3nt: TGTGCCAGCAGTACCACGGGAGATACGCAGTATTTT; j_gene: TRBJ2-3; v_gene: TRBV6-5; d_gene: .; abundance: .
CDR3aa: CASSSQWTGNTEAFF; CDR3nt: TGCGCCAGCAGCTCCCAGTGGACAGGCAACACTGAAGCTTTCTTT; j_gene: TRBJ1-1; v_gene: TRBV5-1; d_gene: TRBD1; abundance: once
CDR3aa: CASSTDRSSTDTQYF; CDR3nt: TGTGCCAGTAGTACAGACAGGTCTAGCACAGATACGCAGTATTTT; j_gene: TRBJ2-3; v_gene: TRBV19; d_gene: .; abundance: .
CDR3aa: CASSIRDSPYGYTF; CDR3nt: TGTGCCAGTAGTATCCGAGACAGTCCCTATGGCTACACCTTC; j_gene: TRBJ1-2; v_gene: TRBV19; d_gene: .; abundance: few
CDR3aa: CASSLFQGLEQFF; CDR3nt: TGTGCCAGCAGCTTATTTCAGGGCCTCGAGCAGTTCTTC; j_gene: TRBJ2-1; v_gene: TRBV7-2; d_gene: .; abundance: .
CDR3aa: CASSTGWETQYF; CDR3nt: TGTGCCAGCTCCACAGGTTGGGAGACCCAGTACTTC; j_gene: TRBJ2-5; v_gene: TRBV6-5; d_gene: .; abundance: .
CDR3aa: CASTGVGSGNTIYF; CDR3nt: TGCGCCAGCACAGGTGTTGGATCTGGAAACACCATATATTTT; j_gene: TRBJ1-3; v_gene: TRBV4-1; d_gene: .; abundance: .
CDR3aa: CASSLGLAGGHEQYF; CDR3nt: TGCGCCAGCAGCTTGGGACTAGCGGGAGGGCACGAGCAGTACTTC; j_gene: TRBJ2-7; v_gene: TRBV5-1; d_gene: TRBD2; abundance: once
CDR3aa: CASSLVGLGTEQYF; CDR3nt: TGTGCCAGCAGCTTAGTCGGTTTGGGGACAGAGCAGTACTTC; j_gene: TRBJ2-7; v_gene: TRBV7-2; d_gene: .; abundance: .
CDR3aa: CAWSWDRGQETQYF; CDR3nt: TGTGCCTGGAGTTGGGACAGAGGCCAAGAGACCCAGTACTTC; j_gene: TRBJ2-5; v_gene: TRBV30; d_gene: TRBD1; abundance: .
CDR3aa: CASRPTSGYYEQYF; CDR3nt: TGTGCCAGCAGGCCGACTAGCGGATACTACGAGCAGTACTTC; j_gene: TRBJ2-7; v_gene: TRBV4-2; d_gene: TRBD2; abundance: .
CDR3aa: CATSDPGTDTGELFF; CDR3nt: TGTGCCACCAGTGACCCCGGGACAGACACCGGGGAGCTGTTTTTT; j_gene: TRBJ2-2; v_gene: TRBV24-1; d_gene: TRBD1; abundance: .
CDR3aa: CASSTPEGASTF; CDR3nt: TGCGCCAGCAGCACCCCGGAGGGGGCAAGCACCTTC; j_gene: TRBJ1-2; v_gene: TRBV5-1; d_gene: TRBD1; abundance: .
CDR3aa: CASSGSGRIDTQYF; CDR3nt: TGTGCCAGCAGCGGTAGCGGGAGGATAGATACGCAGTATTTT; j_gene: TRBJ2-3; v_gene: TRBV11-2; d_gene: TRBD2; abundance: .
CDR3aa: CASSLSPERDYNEQFF; CDR3nt: TGTGCCAGCAGCTTATCGCCTGAGCGGGACTACAATGAGCAGTTCTTC; j_gene: TRBJ2-1; v_gene: TRBV7-9; d_gene: TRBD2; abundance: .
CDR3aa: CASMQGSNQPQHF; CDR3nt: TGTGCCAGCATGCAGGGTTCCAATCAGCCCCAGCATTTT; j_gene: TRBJ1-5; v_gene: TRBV28; d_gene: .; abundance: few
CDR3aa: CASSAAGGLANKQYF; CDR3nt: TGTGCCAGCAGCGCGGCGGGGGGGCTAGCGAACAAACAGTACTTC; j_gene: TRBJ2-7; v_gene: TRBV25-1; d_gene: TRBD2; abundance: .
CDR3aa: CASSLRGRQGANGYTF; CDR3nt: TGTGCCAGCAGTTTAAGGGGCCGACAGGGGGCAAATGGCTACACCTTC; j_gene: TRBJ1-2; v_gene: TRBV27; d_gene: TRBD1; abundance: .
CDR3aa: CASRPGSPGELFF; CDR3nt: TGTGCCAGCAGACCCGGGTCCCCCGGGGAGCTGTTTTTT; j_gene: TRBJ2-2; v_gene: TRBV2; d_gene: .; abundance: .
CDR3aa: CASSQGWSNQPQHF; CDR3nt: TGTGCCAGCAGTCAGGGGTGGAGCAATCAGCCCCAGCATTTT; j_gene: TRBJ1-5; v_gene: TRBV27; d_gene: .; abundance: .
CDR3aa: CASSFGVQETQYF; CDR3nt: TGTGCCAGCAGTTTCGGGGTCCAAGAGACCCAGTACTTC; j_gene: TRBJ2-5; v_gene: TRBV12-3/TRBV12-4; d_gene: .; abundance: few
CDR3aa: CASVAVRGGETQYF; CDR3nt: TGTGCCAGCGTCGCCGTCAGGGGTGGGGAGACCCAGTACTTC; j_gene: TRBJ2-5; v_gene: TRBV2; d_gene: .; abundance: .
CDR3aa: CASSLAQNSPLHF; CDR3nt: TGTGCCAGCAGCTTAGCACAGAATTCACCCCTCCACTTT; j_gene: TRBJ1-6; v_gene: TRBV7-2; d_gene: .; abundance: once
CDR3aa: CASSLASGINNEQFF; CDR3nt: TGTGCCAGCAGCTTAGCTAGCGGTATAAACAATGAGCAGTTCTTC; j_gene: TRBJ2-1; v_gene: TRBV7-6; d_gene: .; abundance: .
CDR3aa: CATSRDRAGNEQFF; CDR3nt: TGTGCCACCAGCAGAGATCGAGCGGGGAATGAGCAGTTCTTC; j_gene: TRBJ2-1; v_gene: TRBV15; d_gene: TRBD2; abundance: .
CDR3aa: CASSWGGAAGELFF; CDR3nt: TGTGCCAGCAGCTGGGGTGGGGCAGCCGGGGAGCTGTTTTTT; j_gene: TRBJ2-2; v_gene: TRBV7-9; d_gene: .; abundance: .
CDR3aa: CATGESSSYEQYF; CDR3nt: TGTGCCACTGGTGAGTCCAGCTCCTACGAGCAGTACTTC; j_gene: TRBJ2-7; v_gene: TRBV10-3; d_gene: .; abundance: .
CDR3aa: CASSQGLAGGLLSF; CDR3nt: TGTGCCAGCAGCCAGGGTCTAGCGGGAGGTCTCCTCTCCTTC; j_gene: TRBJ2-7; v_gene: TRBV3-1/TRBV3-2; d_gene: TRBD2; abundance: .
CDR3aa: CASRRQGAGEQYF; CDR3nt: TGTGCCAGCAGAAGACAGGGGGCGGGTGAGCAGTACTTC; j_gene: TRBJ2-7; v_gene: TRBV28; d_gene: TRBD1; abundance: .
CDR3aa: CASSLRTSNTGELFF; CDR3nt: TGTGCCAGCAGCTTGAGGACTAGTAACACCGGGGAGCTGTTTTTT; j_gene: TRBJ2-2; v_gene: TRBV5-4; d_gene: TRBD2; abundance: .
CDR3aa: CASSFRKGLVPYEQYF; CDR3nt: TGTGCCAGCAGTTTCCGAAAAGGACTGGTCCCCTACGAGCAGTACTTC; j_gene: TRBJ2-7; v_gene: TRBV6-5; d_gene: .; abundance: .
CDR3aa: CASTLGGVEAFF; CDR3nt: TGTGCCAGCACCCTGGGGGGGGTCGAAGCTTTCTTT; j_gene: TRBJ1-1; v_gene: TRBV28; d_gene: .; abundance: once
CDR3aa: CATSREIRVSYEQYF; CDR3nt: TGTGCCACCAGCAGAGAGATCAGGGTATCCTACGAGCAGTACTTC; j_gene: TRBJ2-7; v_gene: TRBV15; d_gene: .; abundance: .
CDR3aa: CASRFEGGGETQYF; CDR3nt: TGTGCCAGCAGATTTGAAGGGGGCGGGGAGACCCAGTACTTC; j_gene: TRBJ2-5; v_gene: TRBV11-2; d_gene: TRBD1; abundance: .
CDR3aa: CASSRLAGDSTDTQYF; CDR3nt: TGTGCCAGCAGCCGACTAGCGGGGGACTCCACAGATACGCAGTATTTT; j_gene: TRBJ2-3; v_gene: TRBV27; d_gene: TRBD2; abundance: .
CDR3aa: CASGRGNPTDTQYF; CDR3nt: TGTGCCAGCGGGAGGGGCAACCCCACAGATACGCAGTATTTT; j_gene: TRBJ2-3; v_gene: TRBV2; d_gene: TRBD2; abundance: .
CDR3aa: CASSLGTSGKYEQFF; CDR3nt: TGTGCCAGCAGTCTCGGGACTAGCGGGAAATATGAGCAGTTCTTC; j_gene: TRBJ2-1; v_gene: TRBV6-5; d_gene: TRBD2; abundance: .
CDR3aa: CASYLTGDPATGELFF; CDR3nt: TGTGCCAGCTACCTCACAGGGGATCCAGCCACCGGGGAGCTGTTTTTT; j_gene: TRBJ2-2; v_gene: TRBV19; d_gene: TRBD1; abundance: .
CDR3aa: CASSDGGFGYTF; CDR3nt: TGTGCCAGCAGTGATGGCGGCTTTGGCTACACCTTC; j_gene: TRBJ1-2; v_gene: TRBV2; d_gene: .; abundance: few
CDR3aa: CASSLGQGASPLHF; CDR3nt: TGCGCCAGCAGCTTGGGTCAGGGGGCATCACCCCTCCACTTT; j_gene: TRBJ1-6; v_gene: TRBV5-1; d_gene: TRBD1; abundance: .
CDR3aa: CASSLGQLNEKLFF; CDR3nt: TGCGCCAGCAGCTTAGGACAGCTTAATGAAAAACTGTTTTTT; j_gene: TRBJ1-4; v_gene: TRBV5-1; d_gene: .; abundance: .
CDR3aa: CASSPGGTKETQYF; CDR3nt: TGTGCCAGCTCACCCGGGGGGACTAAAGAGACCCAGTACTTC; j_gene: TRBJ2-5; v_gene: TRBV18; d_gene: TRBD2; abundance: .
CDR3aa: CASSQGPLSSYNSPLHF; CDR3nt: TGCGCCAGCAGTCAGGGGCCGCTTAGCTCCTATAATTCACCCCTCCACTTT; j_gene: TRBJ1-6; v_gene: TRBV5-1; d_gene: .; abundance: few
CDR3aa: CASSSSGRMNTEAFF; CDR3nt: TGTGCCAGCAGTTCCTCCGGGAGGATGAACACTGAAGCTTTCTTT; j_gene: TRBJ1-1; v_gene: TRBV6-5; d_gene: .; abundance: .
CDR3aa: CASSLVSGGNTGELFF; CDR3nt: TGCGCCAGCAGCTTGGTCTCGGGAGGGAACACCGGGGAGCTGTTTTTT; j_gene: TRBJ2-2; v_gene: TRBV5-1; d_gene: TRBD2; abundance: .
CDR3aa: CASSRGMPYEQYF; CDR3nt: TGCGCCAGCAGCCGCGGGATGCCCTACGAGCAGTACTTC; j_gene: TRBJ2-7; v_gene: TRBV5-1; d_gene: .; abundance: once
CDR3aa: CASRGGGAEQYF; CDR3nt: TGTGCCAGCAGGGGTGGGGGGGCCGAGCAGTACTTC; j_gene: TRBJ2-7; v_gene: TRBV27; d_gene: .; abundance: .
CDR3aa: CASIPGQGGVGYTF; CDR3nt: TGTGCCAGCATCCCTGGACAGGGGGGTGTAGGCTACACCTTC; j_gene: TRBJ1-2; v_gene: TRBV28; d_gene: TRBD1; abundance: .
CDR3aa: CASSLLAGGEQYF; CDR3nt: TGTGCCAGCAGCTTACTAGCGGGAGGGGAGCAGTACTTC; j_gene: TRBJ2-7; v_gene: TRBV5-5; d_gene: TRBD2; abundance: once
CDR3aa: CASSALAGARNEQFF; CDR3nt: TGCGCCAGCAGCGCACTAGCGGGAGCGCGCAATGAGCAGTTCTTC; j_gene: TRBJ2-1; v_gene: TRBV5-1; d_gene: TRBD2; abundance: .